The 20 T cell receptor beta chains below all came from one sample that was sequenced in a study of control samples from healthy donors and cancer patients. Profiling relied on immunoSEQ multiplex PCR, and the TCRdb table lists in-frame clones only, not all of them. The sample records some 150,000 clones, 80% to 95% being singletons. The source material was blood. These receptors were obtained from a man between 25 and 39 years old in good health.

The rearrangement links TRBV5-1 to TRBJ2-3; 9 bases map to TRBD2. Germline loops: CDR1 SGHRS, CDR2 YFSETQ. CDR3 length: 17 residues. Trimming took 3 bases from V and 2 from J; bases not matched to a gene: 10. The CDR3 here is CASSSGLAGGITDTQYF. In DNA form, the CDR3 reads TGCGCCAGCAGCTCGGGACTAGCAGGGGGGATCACAGATACGCAGTATTTT.

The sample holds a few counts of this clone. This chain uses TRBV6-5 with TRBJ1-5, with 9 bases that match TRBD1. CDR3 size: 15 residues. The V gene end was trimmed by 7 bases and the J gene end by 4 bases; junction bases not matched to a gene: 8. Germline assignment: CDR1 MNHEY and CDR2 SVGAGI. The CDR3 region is CASNLQGAQNQPQHF. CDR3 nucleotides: TGTGCCAGCAACCTACAGGGGGCGCAGAATCAGCCCCAGCATTTT.

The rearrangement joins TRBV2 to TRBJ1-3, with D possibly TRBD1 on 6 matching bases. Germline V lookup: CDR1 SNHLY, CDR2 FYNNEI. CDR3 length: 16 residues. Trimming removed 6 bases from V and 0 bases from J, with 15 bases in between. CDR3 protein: CASSRGRPSSGNTIYF. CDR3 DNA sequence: TGTGCCAGCAGCAGGGGCAGGCCGAGCTCTGGAAACACCATATATTTT.

CDR3 in DNA: TGCGCCAGCAGGGATAGGGGTGGCAATGAGCAGTTCTTC. Amino acid sequence: CASRDRGGNEQFF. This chain links TRBV10-2 with TRBJ2-1, with a weak D call TRBD1 (5 bases). This CDR3 is built from 13 residues. V was shortened by 6 bases and J by 6 bases, with 12 bases between the two germline ends. Germline values: CDR1 WSHSY, CDR2 SAAADI.

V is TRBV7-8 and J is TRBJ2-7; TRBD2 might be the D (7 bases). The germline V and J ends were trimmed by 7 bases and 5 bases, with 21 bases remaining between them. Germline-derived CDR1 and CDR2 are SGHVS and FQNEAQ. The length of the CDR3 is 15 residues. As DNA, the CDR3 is TGTGCCAGCATCCAGGAGGGGGGGCCAAGCGACGAGCAGTACTTC. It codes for CASIQEGGPSDEQYF.

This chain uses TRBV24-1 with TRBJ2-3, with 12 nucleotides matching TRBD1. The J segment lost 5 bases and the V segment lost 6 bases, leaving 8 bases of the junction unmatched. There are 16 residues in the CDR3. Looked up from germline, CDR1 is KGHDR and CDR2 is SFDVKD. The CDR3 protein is CATSLGQGAHLDTQYF. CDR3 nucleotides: TGTGCCACCAGTCTGGGACAGGGGGCGCATTTAGATACGCAGTATTTT.

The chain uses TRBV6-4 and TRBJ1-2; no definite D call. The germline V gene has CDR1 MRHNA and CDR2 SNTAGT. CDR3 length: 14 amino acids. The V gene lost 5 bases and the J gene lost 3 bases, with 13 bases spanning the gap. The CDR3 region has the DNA TGTGCCAGCAGTCTGTCCGGTGGTGACTATGGCTACACCTTC. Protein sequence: CASSLSGGDYGYTF.

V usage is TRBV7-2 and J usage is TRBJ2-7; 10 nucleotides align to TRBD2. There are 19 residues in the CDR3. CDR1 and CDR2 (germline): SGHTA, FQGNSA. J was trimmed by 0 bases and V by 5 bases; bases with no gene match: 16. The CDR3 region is CASSPKGGLAGVYSYEQYF. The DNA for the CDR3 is TGTGCCAGCAGCCCGAAAGGCGGGCTAGCGGGGGTCTACTCCTACGAGCAGTACTTC.

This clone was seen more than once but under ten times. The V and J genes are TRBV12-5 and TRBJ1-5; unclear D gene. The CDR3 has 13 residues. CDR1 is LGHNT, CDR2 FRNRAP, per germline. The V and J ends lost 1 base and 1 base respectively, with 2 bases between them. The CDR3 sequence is CASGLGSNQPQHF. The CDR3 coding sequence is TGTGCTAGTGGTTTGGGGAGCAATCAGCCCCAGCATTTT.

CDR3 nucleotides: TGTGCCAGCAGCGTTGCACACTACAATGAGCAGTTCTTC. Translated, it gives CASSVAHYNEQFF. V usage is TRBV9 and J usage is TRBJ2-1; D uncertain. The CDR3 runs to 13 residues. The germline V and J ends were trimmed by 2 bases and 3 bases, with 6 bases remaining between them. Looked up from germline, CDR1 is SGDLS and CDR2 is YYNGEE.

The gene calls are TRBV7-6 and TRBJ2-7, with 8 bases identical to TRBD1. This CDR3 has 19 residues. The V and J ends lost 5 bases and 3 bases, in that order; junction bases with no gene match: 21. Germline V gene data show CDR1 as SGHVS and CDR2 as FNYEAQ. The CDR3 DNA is TGTGCCAGCAGCCCCTGGTTTTCCAGGGGGCAATTAATCGGCTACGAGCAGTACTTC. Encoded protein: CASSPWFSRGQLIGYEQYF.

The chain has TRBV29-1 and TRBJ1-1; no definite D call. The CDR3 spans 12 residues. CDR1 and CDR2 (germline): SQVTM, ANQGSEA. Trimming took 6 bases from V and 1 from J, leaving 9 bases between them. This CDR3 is CSVGGGNTEAFF. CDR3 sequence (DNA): TGCAGCGTCGGAGGAGGGAACACTGAAGCTTTCTTT.

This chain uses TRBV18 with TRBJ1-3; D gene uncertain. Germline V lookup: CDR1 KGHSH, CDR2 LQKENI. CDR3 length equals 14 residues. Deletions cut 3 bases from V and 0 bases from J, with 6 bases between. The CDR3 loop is CASSPGDSGNTIYF. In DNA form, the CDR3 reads TGTGCCAGCTCACCCGGAGACTCTGGAAACACCATATATTTT. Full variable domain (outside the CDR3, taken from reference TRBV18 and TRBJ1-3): NAGVMQNPRHLVRRRGQEARLRCSPMKGHSHVYWYRQLPEEGLKFMVYLQKENIIDESGMPKERFSAEFPKEGPSILRIQQVVRGDSAAYFCASSPGDSGNTIYFGEGSWLTVV.

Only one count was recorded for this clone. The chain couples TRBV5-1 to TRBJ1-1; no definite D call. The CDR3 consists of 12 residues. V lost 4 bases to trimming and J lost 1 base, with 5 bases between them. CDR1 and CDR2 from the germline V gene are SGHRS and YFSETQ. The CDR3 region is CASSPPNTEAFF. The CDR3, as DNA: TGCGCCAGCAGCCCACCGAACACTGAAGCTTTCTTT.

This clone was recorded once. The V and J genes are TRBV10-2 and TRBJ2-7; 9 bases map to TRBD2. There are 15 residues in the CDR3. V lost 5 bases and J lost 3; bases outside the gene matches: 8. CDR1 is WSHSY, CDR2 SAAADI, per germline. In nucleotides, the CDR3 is TGCGCCAGCAGTCCAAGCGGGGGGCGAGTCTACGAGCAGTACTTC. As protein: CASSPSGGRVYEQYF.

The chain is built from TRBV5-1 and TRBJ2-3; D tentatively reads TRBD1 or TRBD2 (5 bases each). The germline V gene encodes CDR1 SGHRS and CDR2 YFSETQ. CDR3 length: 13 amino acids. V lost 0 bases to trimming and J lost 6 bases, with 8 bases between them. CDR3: CASSLGGYDTQYF. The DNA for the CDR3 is TGCGCCAGCAGCTTGGGGGGGTATGATACGCAGTATTTT.

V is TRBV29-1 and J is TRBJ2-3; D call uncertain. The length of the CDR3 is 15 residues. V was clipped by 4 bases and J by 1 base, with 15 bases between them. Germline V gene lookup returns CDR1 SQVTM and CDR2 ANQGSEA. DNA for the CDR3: TGCAGCGTTGTACTGGGTGAGAGGCGCACAGATACGCAGTATTTT. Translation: CSVVLGERRTDTQYF.

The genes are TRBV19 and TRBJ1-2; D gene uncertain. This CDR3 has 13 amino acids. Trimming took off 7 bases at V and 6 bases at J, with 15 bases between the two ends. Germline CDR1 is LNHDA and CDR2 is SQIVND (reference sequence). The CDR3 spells CASMMAGLDGYTF. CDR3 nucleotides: TGTGCCAGTATGATGGCGGGTCTCGATGGCTACACCTTC.

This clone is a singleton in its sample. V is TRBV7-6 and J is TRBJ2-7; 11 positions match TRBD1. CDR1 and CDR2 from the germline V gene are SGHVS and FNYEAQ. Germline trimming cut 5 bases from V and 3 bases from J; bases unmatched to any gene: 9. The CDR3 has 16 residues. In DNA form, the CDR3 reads TGTGCCAGCAGCGCGAAGGACAGGGGGCGAGTCTACGAGCAGTACTTC. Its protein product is CASSAKDRGRVYEQYF.

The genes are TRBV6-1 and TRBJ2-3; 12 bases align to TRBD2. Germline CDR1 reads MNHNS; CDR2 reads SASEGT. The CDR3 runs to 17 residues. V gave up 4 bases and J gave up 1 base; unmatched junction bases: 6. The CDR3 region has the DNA TGTGCCAGCAGTGTGACTAGCGGGGGATTGGGCACAGATACGCAGTATTTT. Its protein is CASSVTSGGLGTDTQYF.